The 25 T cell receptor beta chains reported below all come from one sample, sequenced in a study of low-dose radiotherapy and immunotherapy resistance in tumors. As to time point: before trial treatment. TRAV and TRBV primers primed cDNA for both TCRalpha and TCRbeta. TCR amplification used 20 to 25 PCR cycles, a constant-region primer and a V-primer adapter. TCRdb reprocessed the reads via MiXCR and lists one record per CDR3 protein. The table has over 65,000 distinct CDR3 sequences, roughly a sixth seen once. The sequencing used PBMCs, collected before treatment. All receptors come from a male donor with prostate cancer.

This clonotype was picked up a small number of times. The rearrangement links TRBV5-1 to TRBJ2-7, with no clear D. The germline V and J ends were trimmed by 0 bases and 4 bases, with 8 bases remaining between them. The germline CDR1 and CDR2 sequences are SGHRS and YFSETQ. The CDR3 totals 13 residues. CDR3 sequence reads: CASSLGTEYEQYF. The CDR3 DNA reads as TGCGCCAGCAGCTTGGGGACGGAGTACGAGCAGTACTTC.

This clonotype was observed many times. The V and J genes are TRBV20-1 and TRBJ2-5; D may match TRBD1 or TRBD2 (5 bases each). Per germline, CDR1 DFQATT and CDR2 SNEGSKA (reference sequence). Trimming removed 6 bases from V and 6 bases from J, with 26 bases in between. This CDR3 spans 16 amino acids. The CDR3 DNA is TGCAGTGCCCCGTACCGGGACCGGGACGAGGGAAAGACCCAGTACTTC. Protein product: CSAPYRDRDEGKTQYF.

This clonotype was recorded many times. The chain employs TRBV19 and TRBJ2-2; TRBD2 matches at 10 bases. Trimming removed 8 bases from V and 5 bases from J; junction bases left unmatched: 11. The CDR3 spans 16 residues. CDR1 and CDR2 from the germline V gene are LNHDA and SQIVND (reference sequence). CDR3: CASWPSGGFTTGELFF. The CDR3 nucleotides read TGTGCCAGTTGGCCTAGCGGGGGATTTACTACCGGGGAGCTGTTTTTT.

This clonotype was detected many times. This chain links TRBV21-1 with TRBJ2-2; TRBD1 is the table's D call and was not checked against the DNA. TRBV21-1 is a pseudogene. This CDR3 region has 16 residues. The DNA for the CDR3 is TGTGCCAGCAGCAAAGTTTCGGGAAATGACACCGGGGAGCTGTTTTTT. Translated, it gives CASSKVSGNDTGELFF.

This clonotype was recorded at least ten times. The CDR3 DNA sequence: TGTGCCACCAGCACCGGGGTAACCGGGGAGCTGTTTTTT. The encoded protein is CATSTGVTGELFF. The chain uses TRBV15 and TRBJ2-2, with a weak D call TRBD2 (5 bases). CDR3 length: 13 amino acids. Trimming stripped 4 bases from V and 5 bases from J, with 8 bases between. CDR1 is LNHNV, CDR2 YYDKDF, per germline (reference sequence).

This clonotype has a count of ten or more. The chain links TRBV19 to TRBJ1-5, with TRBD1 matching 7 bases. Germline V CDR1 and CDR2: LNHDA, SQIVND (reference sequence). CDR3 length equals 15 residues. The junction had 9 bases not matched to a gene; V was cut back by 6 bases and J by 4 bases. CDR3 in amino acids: CASRFSGTANQPQHF. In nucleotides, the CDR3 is TGTGCCAGTAGATTTTCCGGGACAGCAAATCAGCCCCAGCATTTT.

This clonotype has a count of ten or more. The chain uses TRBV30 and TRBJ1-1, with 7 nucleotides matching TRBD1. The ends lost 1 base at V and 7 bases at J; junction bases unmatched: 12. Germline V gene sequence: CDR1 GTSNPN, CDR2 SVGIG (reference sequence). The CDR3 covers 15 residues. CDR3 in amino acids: CAWSALQGGANEAFF. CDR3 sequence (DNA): TGTGCCTGGAGTGCCCTTCAGGGGGGCGCGAATGAAGCTTTCTTT.

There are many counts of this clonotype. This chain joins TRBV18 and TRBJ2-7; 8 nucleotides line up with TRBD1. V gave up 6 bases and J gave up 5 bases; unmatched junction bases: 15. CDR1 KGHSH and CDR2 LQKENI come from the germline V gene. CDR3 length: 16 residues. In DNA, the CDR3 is TGTGCCAGCTCCGACCCCGGGACAGGCAGTAAGAACGAGCAGTACTTC. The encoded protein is CASSDPGTGSKNEQYF.

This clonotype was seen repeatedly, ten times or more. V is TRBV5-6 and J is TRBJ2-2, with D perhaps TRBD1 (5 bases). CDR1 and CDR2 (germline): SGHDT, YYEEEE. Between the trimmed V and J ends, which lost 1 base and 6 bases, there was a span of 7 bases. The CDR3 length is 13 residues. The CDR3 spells CASSLMGPGELFF. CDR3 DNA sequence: TGTGCCAGCAGCTTGATGGGGCCCGGGGAGCTGTTTTTT.

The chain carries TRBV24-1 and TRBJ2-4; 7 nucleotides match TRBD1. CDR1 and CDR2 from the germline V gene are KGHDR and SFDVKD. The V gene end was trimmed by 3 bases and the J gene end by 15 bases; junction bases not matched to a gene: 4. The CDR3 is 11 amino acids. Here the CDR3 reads CATSDPGGRYF. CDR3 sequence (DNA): TGTGCCACCAGTGATCCAGGGGGACGGTACTTC.

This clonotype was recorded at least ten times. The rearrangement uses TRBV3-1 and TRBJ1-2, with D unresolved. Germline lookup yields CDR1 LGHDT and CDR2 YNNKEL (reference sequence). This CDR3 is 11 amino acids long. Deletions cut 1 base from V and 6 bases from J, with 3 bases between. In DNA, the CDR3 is TGTGCCAGCAGCCAAGGAGATGGCTACACCTTC. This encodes CASSQGDGYTF.

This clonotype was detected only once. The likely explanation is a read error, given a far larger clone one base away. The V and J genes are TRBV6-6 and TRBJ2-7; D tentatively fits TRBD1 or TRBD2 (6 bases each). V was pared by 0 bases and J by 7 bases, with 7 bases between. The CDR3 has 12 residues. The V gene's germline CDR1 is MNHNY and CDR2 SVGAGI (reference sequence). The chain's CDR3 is CASSYSGGEQYF. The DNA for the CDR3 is TGTGCCAGCAGTTACTCAGGGGGGGAGCAGTACTTC.

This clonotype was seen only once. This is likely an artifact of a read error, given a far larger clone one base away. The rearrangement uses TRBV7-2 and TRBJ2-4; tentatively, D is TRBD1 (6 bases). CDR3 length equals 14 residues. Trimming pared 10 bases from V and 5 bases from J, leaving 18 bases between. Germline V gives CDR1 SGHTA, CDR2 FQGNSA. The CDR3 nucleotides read TGTGCCAACAGTTTTGGGGCAGGGGAAAACATTCAGTACTTC. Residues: CANSFGAGENIQYF.

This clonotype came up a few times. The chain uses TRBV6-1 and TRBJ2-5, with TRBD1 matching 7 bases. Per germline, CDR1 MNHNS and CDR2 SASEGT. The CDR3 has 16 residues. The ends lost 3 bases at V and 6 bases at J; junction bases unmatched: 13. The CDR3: CASSDWRGTVRQTQYF. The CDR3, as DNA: TGTGCCAGCAGTGACTGGAGAGGGACAGTTCGGCAGACCCAGTACTTC.

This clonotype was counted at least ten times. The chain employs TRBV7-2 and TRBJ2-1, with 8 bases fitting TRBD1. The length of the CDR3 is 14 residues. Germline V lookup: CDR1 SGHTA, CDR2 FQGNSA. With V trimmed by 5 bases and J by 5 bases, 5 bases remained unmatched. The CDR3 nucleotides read TGTGCCAGCAGCACCCGGGACAGGAACAATGAGCAGTTCTTC. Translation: CASSTRDRNNEQFF.

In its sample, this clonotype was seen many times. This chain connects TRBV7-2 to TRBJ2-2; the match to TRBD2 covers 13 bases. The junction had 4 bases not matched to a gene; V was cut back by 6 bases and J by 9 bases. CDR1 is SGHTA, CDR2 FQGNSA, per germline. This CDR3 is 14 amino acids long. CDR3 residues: CASRLAGGPRELFF. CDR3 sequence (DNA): TGTGCCAGCAGACTAGCGGGGGGGCCCAGGGAGCTGTTTTTT.

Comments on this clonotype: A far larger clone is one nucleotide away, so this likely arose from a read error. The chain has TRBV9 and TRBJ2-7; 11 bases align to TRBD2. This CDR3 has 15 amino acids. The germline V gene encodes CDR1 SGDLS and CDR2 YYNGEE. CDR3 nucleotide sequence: TGTGCCTGCAGCCGTAGCGGGGGGGTTGGATCCGAGCAGTACTTC. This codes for CACSRSGGVGSEQYF.

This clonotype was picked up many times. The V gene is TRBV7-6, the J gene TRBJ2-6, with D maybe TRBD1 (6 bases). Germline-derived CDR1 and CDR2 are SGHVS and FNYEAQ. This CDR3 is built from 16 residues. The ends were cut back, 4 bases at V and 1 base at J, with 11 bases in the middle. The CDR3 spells CASSSQGSSGANVLTF. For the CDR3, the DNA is TGTGCCAGCAGCTCACAGGGCTCATCTGGGGCCAACGTCCTGACTTTC.

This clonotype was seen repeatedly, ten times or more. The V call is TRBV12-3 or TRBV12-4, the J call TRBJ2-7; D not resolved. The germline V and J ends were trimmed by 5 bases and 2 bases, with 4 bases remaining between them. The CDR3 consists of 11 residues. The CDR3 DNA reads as TGTGCCAGCAGTCCGGCCTACGAGCAGTACTTC. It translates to CASSPAYEQYF.

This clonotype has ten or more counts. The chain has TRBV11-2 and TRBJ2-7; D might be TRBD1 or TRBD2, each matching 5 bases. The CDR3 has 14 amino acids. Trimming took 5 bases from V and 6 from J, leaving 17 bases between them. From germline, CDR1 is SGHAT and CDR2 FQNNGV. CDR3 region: CASSRPAPGSEQYF. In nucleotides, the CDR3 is TGTGCCAGCAGCCGCCCCGCCCCAGGGAGCGAGCAGTACTTC.

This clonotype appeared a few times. CDR3 residues: CASSLGDSGGTNEQFF. CDR3 in DNA: TGTGCCAGCAGCTTAGGCGATAGCGGGGGCACCAATGAGCAGTTCTTC. J is TRBJ2-1 and V is TRBV11-3, with TRBD2 identical over 9 bases. V lost 1 base to trimming and J lost 6 bases; unmatched junction nucleotides: 7. Looked up from germline, CDR1 is SGHNT and CDR2 is YENEEA. This CDR3 is built from 16 residues.

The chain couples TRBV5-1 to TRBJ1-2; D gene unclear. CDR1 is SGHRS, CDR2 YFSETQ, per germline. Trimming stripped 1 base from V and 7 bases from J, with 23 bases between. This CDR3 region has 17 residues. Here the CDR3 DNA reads TGCGCCAGCAGCTTGCACTCCCTAGGCCAGGAGTTTTCTGGCTACACCTTC. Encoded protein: CASSLHSLGQEFSGYTF.

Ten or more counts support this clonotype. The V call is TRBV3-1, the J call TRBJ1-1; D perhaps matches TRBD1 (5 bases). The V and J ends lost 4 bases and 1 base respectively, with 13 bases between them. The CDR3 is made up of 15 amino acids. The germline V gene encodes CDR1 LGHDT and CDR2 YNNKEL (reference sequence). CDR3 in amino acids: CASSPLGTENTEAFF. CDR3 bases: TGTGCCAGCAGCCCGTTAGGGACGGAGAACACTGAAGCTTTCTTT.

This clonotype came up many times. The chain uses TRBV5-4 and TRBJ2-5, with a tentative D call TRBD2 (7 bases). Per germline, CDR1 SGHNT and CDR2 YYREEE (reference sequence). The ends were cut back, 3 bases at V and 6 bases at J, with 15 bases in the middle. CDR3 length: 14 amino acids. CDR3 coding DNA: TGTGCCAGCAGCTCCCCGGGGGGCGGAAAGACCCAGTACTTC. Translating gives CASSSPGGGKTQYF. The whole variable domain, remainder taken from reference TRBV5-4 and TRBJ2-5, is ETGVTQSPTHLIKTRGQQVTLRCSSQSGHNTVSWYQQALGQGPQFIFQYYREEENGRGNFPPRFSGLQFPNYSSELNVNALELDDSALYLCASSSPGGGKTQYFGPGTRLLVL.

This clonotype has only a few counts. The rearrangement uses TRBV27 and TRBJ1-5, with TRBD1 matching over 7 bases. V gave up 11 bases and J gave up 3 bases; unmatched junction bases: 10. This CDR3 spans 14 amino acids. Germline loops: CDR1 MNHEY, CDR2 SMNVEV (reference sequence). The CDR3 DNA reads TGTGCCCCAAGGGTAGGGGGCGACAATCAGCCCCAGCATTTT. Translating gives CAPRVGGDNQPQHF.